A selection of T cell receptor beta chains follows, all from one sample in a study of Graves' ophthalmopathy and Graves' hyperthyroidism. One entry per CDR3 protein results from TCRdb running MiXCR on the multiplex PCR reads. Altogether over a million distinct CDR3 sequences are present, less than 45% being singletons, with the ten largest covering around 10%. The specimen sequenced was peripheral blood or thyroid tissue (not recorded which). These receptors all come from an adult man with Graves' hyperthyroidism. The CDR3 runs from the conserved cysteine through the conserved F or W. The D gene is left open where the match is weak. Clone size appears in some rows only: once, few, many, or a class for an expanded clone.

d_gene: -; len: 15; j_gene: TRBJ2-6; abundance: -; v_gene: TRBV10-2; CDR3nt: TGTGCCAGCAGTGAATTTAGGACTGGGGCCAACGTCCTGACTTTC; CDR3aa: CASSEFRTGANVLTF
d_gene: -; len: 14; j_gene: TRBJ1-2; abundance: few; v_gene: TRBV28; CDR3nt: TGTGCCAGCAGTTTACCGGGTCAAAACGGCGGCTACACCTTC; CDR3aa: CASSLPGQNGGYTF
d_gene: -; len: 11; j_gene: TRBJ2-7; abundance: -; v_gene: TRBV28; CDR3nt: TGTGCCAGCGGGGAAGACAGCGAGCAGTACTTC; CDR3aa: CASGEDSEQYF
d_gene: -; len: 14; j_gene: TRBJ1-3; abundance: many; v_gene: TRBV7-9; CDR3nt: TGTGCCAGCAGGAAGGAAGGGGCTGGAAACACCATATATTTT; CDR3aa: CASRKEGAGNTIYF
d_gene: -; len: 13; j_gene: TRBJ1-5; abundance: -; v_gene: TRBV2; CDR3nt: TGTGCCAGCAGAGAAAGGGGAGGGGAGCCCCAGCATTTT; CDR3aa: CASRERGGEPQHF
d_gene: -; len: 13; j_gene: TRBJ1-1; abundance: many; v_gene: TRBV2; CDR3nt: TGTGCCAGCAGGCCCTGGGGGAACACTGAAGCTTTCTTT; CDR3aa: CASRPWGNTEAFF
d_gene: -; len: 17; j_gene: TRBJ2-2; abundance: few; v_gene: TRBV7-2; CDR3nt: TGTGCCAGCAGCTTGATTCACAGCGAAACGAACACCGGGGAGCTGTTTTTT; CDR3aa: CASSLIHSETNTGELFF
d_gene: -; len: 13; j_gene: TRBJ1-4; abundance: many; v_gene: TRBV29-1; CDR3nt: TGCAGCGTTTTCCGGGGGGGTGATGAAAAACTGTTTTTT; CDR3aa: CSVFRGGDEKLFF
d_gene: -; len: 13; j_gene: TRBJ1-6; abundance: many; v_gene: TRBV6-1; CDR3nt: TGTGCCAGCAGTGAAAGAAATAATTCACCCCTCCACTTT; CDR3aa: CASSERNNSPLHF
d_gene: -; len: 13; j_gene: TRBJ2-7; abundance: many; v_gene: TRBV4-3; CDR3nt: TGCGCCAGCAGCCAAGGACTAGTGGACGAGCAGTACTTC; CDR3aa: CASSQGLVDEQYF
d_gene: -; len: 15; j_gene: TRBJ2-5; abundance: many; v_gene: TRBV24-1; CDR3nt: TGTGCCACCAGTGAAGCGCTAGCGACCCAAGAGACCCAGTACTTC; CDR3aa: CATSEALATQETQYF
d_gene: TRBD1; len: 15; j_gene: TRBJ2-7; abundance: few; v_gene: TRBV10-3; CDR3nt: TGTGCCAGCAGTTACACCGGGACAGCCTCCTACGAGCAGTACTTC; CDR3aa: CASSYTGTASYEQYF
d_gene: -; len: 15; j_gene: TRBJ1-5; abundance: once; v_gene: TRBV20-1; CDR3nt: TGCAGTGCTAGAGAAGGCGGGACTAGCAATCAGCCCCAGCATTTT; CDR3aa: CSAREGGTSNQPQHF
d_gene: -; len: 14; j_gene: TRBJ2-1; abundance: -; v_gene: TRBV24-1; CDR3nt: TGTGCCACCAGTGACCGAGACCCGGACTCCGAGCAGTTCTTC; CDR3aa: CATSDRDPDSEQFF
d_gene: -; len: 15; j_gene: TRBJ2-7; abundance: many; v_gene: TRBV7-9; CDR3nt: TGTGCCAGCAGCTCCGGCGCGGCGACCTCCTACGAGCAGTACTTC; CDR3aa: CASSSGAATSYEQYF
d_gene: -; len: 14; j_gene: TRBJ2-7; abundance: -; v_gene: TRBV7-2; CDR3nt: TGCGCCAGCAGCCAAGAGCACCCAGAATACGAGCAGTACTTC; CDR3aa: CASSQEHPEYEQYF
d_gene: TRBD2; len: 14; j_gene: TRBJ2-3; abundance: -; v_gene: TRBV20-1; CDR3nt: TGCAGTGCTAGGCCAGCGGGGGGCTCAGATACGCAGTATTTT; CDR3aa: CSARPAGGSDTQYF
d_gene: TRBD2; len: 18; j_gene: TRBJ2-5; abundance: -; v_gene: TRBV10-2; CDR3nt: TGCGCCAGCAGCCAAGACCCCTTTTCGGGGGGGGGGGGAGAGACCCAGTACTTC; CDR3aa: CASSQDPFSGGGGETQYF
d_gene: -; len: 13; j_gene: TRBJ1-5; abundance: many; v_gene: TRBV28; CDR3nt: TGTGCCAGCAGCCTCCTCGGGGGGCAGCCCCAGCATTTT; CDR3aa: CASSLLGGQPQHF
d_gene: -; len: 13; j_gene: TRBJ1-1; abundance: many; v_gene: TRBV2; CDR3nt: TGTGCCAGCAGGGAGAGGGAGAACACTGAAGCTTTCTTT; CDR3aa: CASRERENTEAFF
d_gene: TRBD2; len: 16; j_gene: TRBJ2-2; abundance: few; v_gene: TRBV29-1; CDR3nt: TGCAGCGTTGTGTGCACTAGCGGGAAACACACCGGGGAGCTGTTTTTT; CDR3aa: CSVVCTSGKHTGELFF
d_gene: TRBD1; len: 13; j_gene: TRBJ1-1; abundance: -; v_gene: TRBV30; CDR3nt: TGTGCCTGGAGTCGGGGACAGGGTTCGTTAGCTTTCTTT; CDR3aa: CAWSRGQGSLAFF
d_gene: -; len: 14; j_gene: TRBJ2-6; abundance: many; v_gene: TRBV20-1; CDR3nt: TGCAGTGCTTCTATCCCAGGAGGGGCCAACGTCCTGACTTTC; CDR3aa: CSASIPGGANVLTF
d_gene: -; len: 13; j_gene: TRBJ2-2; abundance: -; v_gene: TRBV19; CDR3nt: TGTGCCAGTAATGGCCGGGGCACCGGGGAGCTGTTTTTT; CDR3aa: CASNGRGTGELFF
d_gene: -; len: 15; j_gene: TRBJ1-4; abundance: -; v_gene: TRBV7-9; CDR3nt: TGTGCCAGCAGTCCTATAACGGGGGGGCCTGAAAAACTGTTTTTT; CDR3aa: CASSPITGGPEKLFF
d_gene: TRBD1; len: 14; j_gene: TRBJ1-6; abundance: many; v_gene: TRBV29-1; CDR3nt: TGCAGCGTTACAGGCAGGGGGACCTATTCACCCCTCCACTTT; CDR3aa: CSVTGRGTYSPLHF
d_gene: -; len: 14; j_gene: TRBJ2-7; abundance: many; v_gene: TRBV7-2; CDR3nt: TGTGCCAGCAGCTGGGGACTCGCCCGCCACGAGCAGTACTTC; CDR3aa: CASSWGLARHEQYF
d_gene: -; len: 16; j_gene: TRBJ2-7; abundance: few; v_gene: TRBV13; CDR3nt: TGTGCCAGCAGTTTAACAGGGTCAAAATCTCCCAGCGAGCAGTACTTC; CDR3aa: CASSLTGSKSPSEQYF
d_gene: TRBD1; len: 15; j_gene: TRBJ1-1; abundance: many; v_gene: TRBV14; CDR3nt: TGTGCCAGCAGCCGAGGGACAGGGGGGAACACTGAAGCTTTCTTT; CDR3aa: CASSRGTGGNTEAFF
d_gene: -; len: 16; j_gene: TRBJ1-4; abundance: few; v_gene: TRBV7-2; CDR3nt: TGTGCCAGCAGCACCTACCCAGGTGCAACTAATGAAAAACTGTTTTTT; CDR3aa: CASSTYPGATNEKLFF
d_gene: -; len: 15; j_gene: TRBJ1-2; abundance: many; v_gene: TRBV4-2; CDR3nt: TGTGCCAGCAGCCAAGAGGAGGGCCAGAGCTATGGCTACACCTTC; CDR3aa: CASSQEEGQSYGYTF
d_gene: -; len: 13; j_gene: TRBJ1-2; abundance: -; v_gene: TRBV9; CDR3nt: TGTGCCAGCAGTTACTCGGAGTACTATGGCTACACCTTC; CDR3aa: CASSYSEYYGYTF
d_gene: TRBD1; len: 15; j_gene: TRBJ1-5; abundance: many; v_gene: TRBV7-2; CDR3nt: TGTGCCAGCAGCTTAGAAGGACAGGGATCCCAGCCCCAGCATTTT; CDR3aa: CASSLEGQGSQPQHF
d_gene: -; len: 13; j_gene: TRBJ1-5; abundance: many; v_gene: TRBV2; CDR3nt: TGTGCCAGCAGTGAAGAAAGAGATCAGCCCCAGCATTTT; CDR3aa: CASSEERDQPQHF
d_gene: TRBD2; len: 13; j_gene: TRBJ2-7; abundance: -; v_gene: TRBV15; CDR3nt: TGTGCCACCAGCAGTGGGACTAGCGGCGAGCAGTACTTC; CDR3aa: CATSSGTSGEQYF
d_gene: TRBD1; len: 14; j_gene: TRBJ1-6; abundance: many; v_gene: TRBV9; CDR3nt: TGTGCCAGCAGCGTAGTTGGACAGGGCTCACCCCTCCACTTT; CDR3aa: CASSVVGQGSPLHF
d_gene: -; len: 14; j_gene: TRBJ1-3; abundance: many; v_gene: TRBV19; CDR3nt: TGTGCCACCCTGGCGGACCCCTCTGGAAACACCATATATTTT; CDR3aa: CATLADPSGNTIYF
d_gene: TRBD2; len: 15; j_gene: TRBJ2-7; abundance: -; v_gene: TRBV7-2; CDR3nt: TGTGCCAGCAGCAACCCGGGACTAGTTCCCTACGAGCAGTACTTC; CDR3aa: CASSNPGLVPYEQYF
d_gene: TRBD1; len: 11; j_gene: TRBJ2-7; abundance: few; v_gene: TRBV27; CDR3nt: TGTGCCAGCTTTGACAGGGACGAGCAGTACTTC; CDR3aa: CASFDRDEQYF